This entry describes one TCR beta chain. Its matching antigen is unknown. This nonspecific control used anti-CD3/anti-CD28 bead stimulation of CD4+ T cells. Responding CD4+ T cells were sorted by upregulation of both CD40 ligand and CD69. Undetectable plasma HIV-1 RNA below 50 copies/mL lasted at least 4 years. This sample was included in a study of persistence of HIV-infected CD4 T cells. Study as a whole: Blood samples, up to about 180 mL, came from multiple time points, except a couple of leukapheresis donors sampled once. A larger, less memory-rich fraction responded to anti-CD3/anti-CD28 beads than to antigen.

This was the immunoSEQ version 4 assay in survey mode. Profiling relied on immunoSEQ multiplex PCR, and the TCRdb table lists in-frame clones only, not all of them. This table has more than 35,000 clones, roughly 90% appearing once. This CDR3 comprises 14 residues. Germline CDR1 is SGHTA and CDR2 is FQGNSA. Losses at the gene ends were 4 bases for V and 6 bases for J; bases not matched to a gene: 4. The sequence derives from an adult man with HIV who was CMV-seropositive. This sequence joins TRBV7-2 and TRBJ2-7; TRBD2 matches 12 bases. This specimen consisted of CD4+ T cells sorted from PBMCs after approximately 18-hour stimulation, obtained from a patient who received antiretroviral therapy. In nucleotides, the CDR3 is TGTGCCAGCAGCTCGACTAGCGGGGGTTTCGAGCAGTACTTC. Amino acid sequence: CASSSTSGGFEQYF.